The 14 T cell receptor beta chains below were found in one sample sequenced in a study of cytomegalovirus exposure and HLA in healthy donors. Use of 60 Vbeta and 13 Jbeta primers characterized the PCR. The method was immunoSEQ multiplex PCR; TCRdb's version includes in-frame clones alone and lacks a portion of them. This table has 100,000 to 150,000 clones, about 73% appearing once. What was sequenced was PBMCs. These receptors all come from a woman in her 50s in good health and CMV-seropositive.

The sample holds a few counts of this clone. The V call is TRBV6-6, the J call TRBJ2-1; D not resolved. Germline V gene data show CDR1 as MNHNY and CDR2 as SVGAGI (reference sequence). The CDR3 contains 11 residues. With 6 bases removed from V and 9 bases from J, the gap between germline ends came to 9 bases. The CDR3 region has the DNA TGTGCCAGCAGGGAGCACTTTGAGCAGTTCTTC. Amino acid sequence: CASREHFEQFF.

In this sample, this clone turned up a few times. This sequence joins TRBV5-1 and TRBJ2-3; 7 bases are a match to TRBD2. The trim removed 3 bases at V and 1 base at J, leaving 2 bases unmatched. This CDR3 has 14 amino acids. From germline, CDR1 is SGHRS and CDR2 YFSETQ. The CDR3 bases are TGCGCCAGCAGCTCCAGCGGGGGCACAGATACGCAGTATTTT. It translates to CASSSSGGTDTQYF.

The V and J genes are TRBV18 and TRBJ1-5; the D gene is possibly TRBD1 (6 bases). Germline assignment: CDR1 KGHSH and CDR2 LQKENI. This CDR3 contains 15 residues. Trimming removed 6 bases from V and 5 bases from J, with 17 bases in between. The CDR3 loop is CASSQMTGPYQPQHF. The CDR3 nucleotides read TGTGCCAGCTCGCAGATGACAGGACCCTATCAGCCCCAGCATTTT.

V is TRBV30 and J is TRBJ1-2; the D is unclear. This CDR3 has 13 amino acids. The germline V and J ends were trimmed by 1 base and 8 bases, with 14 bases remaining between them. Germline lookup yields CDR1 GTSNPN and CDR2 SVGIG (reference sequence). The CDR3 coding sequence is TGTGCCTGGAGTGGGATGTCGGGAGAGGGCTACACCTTC. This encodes CAWSGMSGEGYTF.

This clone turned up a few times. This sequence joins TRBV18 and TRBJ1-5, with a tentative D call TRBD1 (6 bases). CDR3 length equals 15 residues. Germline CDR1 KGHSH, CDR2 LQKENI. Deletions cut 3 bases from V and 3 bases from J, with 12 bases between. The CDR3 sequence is CASSPTQGPNQPQHF. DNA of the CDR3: TGTGCCAGCTCACCCACACAGGGCCCCAATCAGCCCCAGCATTTT.

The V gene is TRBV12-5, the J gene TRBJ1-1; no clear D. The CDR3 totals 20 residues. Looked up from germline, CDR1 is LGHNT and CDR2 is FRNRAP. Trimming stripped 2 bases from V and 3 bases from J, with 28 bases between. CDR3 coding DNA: TGTGCTAGTGGTTTGACGTTGGGAGGGTTGGTAAGCGGACGGGACACTGAAGCTTTCTTT. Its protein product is CASGLTLGGLVSGRDTEAFF.

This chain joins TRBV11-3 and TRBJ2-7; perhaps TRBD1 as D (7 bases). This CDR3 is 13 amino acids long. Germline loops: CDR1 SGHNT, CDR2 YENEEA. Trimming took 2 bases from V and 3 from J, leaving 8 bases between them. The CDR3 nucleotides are TGTGCCAGCAGCTTACAGGGGGGCTACGAGCAGTACTTC. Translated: CASSLQGGYEQYF.

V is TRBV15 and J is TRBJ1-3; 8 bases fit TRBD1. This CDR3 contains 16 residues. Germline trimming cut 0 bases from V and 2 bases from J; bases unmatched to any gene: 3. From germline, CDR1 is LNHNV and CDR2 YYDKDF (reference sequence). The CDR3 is CATSRDQGAAGNTIYF. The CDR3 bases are TGTGCCACCAGCAGAGATCAGGGGGCTGCTGGAAACACCATATATTTT.

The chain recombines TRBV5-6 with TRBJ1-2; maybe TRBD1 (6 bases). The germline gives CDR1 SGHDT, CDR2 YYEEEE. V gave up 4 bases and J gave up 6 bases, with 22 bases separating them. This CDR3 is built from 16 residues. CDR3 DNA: TGTGCCAGCAGCCCGTTGGGGGGGCGTCCCCCTCATGGCTACACCTTC. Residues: CASSPLGGRPPHGYTF.

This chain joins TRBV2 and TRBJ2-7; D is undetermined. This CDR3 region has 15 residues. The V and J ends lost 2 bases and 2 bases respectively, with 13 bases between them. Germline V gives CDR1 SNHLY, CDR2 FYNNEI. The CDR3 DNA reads TGTGCCAGCAGTGAATTCCCTGACCAGGCCTACGAGCAGTACTTC. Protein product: CASSEFPDQAYEQYF.

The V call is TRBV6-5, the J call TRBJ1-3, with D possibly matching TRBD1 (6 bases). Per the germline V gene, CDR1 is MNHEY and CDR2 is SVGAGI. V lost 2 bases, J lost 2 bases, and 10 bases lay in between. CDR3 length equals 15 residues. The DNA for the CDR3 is TGTGCCAGCAGTTACGGGACAAAGGCTGGAAACACCATATATTTT. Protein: CASSYGTKAGNTIYF.

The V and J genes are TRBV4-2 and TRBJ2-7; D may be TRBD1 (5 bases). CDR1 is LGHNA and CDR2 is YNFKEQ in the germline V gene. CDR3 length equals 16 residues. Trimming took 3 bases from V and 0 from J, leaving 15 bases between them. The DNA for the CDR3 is TGTGCCAGCAGCCACCGCGGCCAACAGGCCTCCTACGAGCAGTACTTC. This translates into CASSHRGQQASYEQYF.

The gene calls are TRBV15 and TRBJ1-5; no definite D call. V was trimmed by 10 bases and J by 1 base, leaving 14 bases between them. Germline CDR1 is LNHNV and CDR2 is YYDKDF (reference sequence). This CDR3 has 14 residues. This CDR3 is CASGRGESNQPQHF. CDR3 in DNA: TGTGCCAGCGGTCGTGGGGAGAGCAATCAGCCCCAGCATTTT.

The DNA of the CDR3 is TGCGCCAGCAGCTTGGTCTTCCTGTCCTATAATTCACCCCTCCACTTT. Translation: CASSLVFLSYNSPLHF. V is TRBV5-1 and J is TRBJ1-6, with D unclear. Germline V gene sequence: CDR1 SGHRS, CDR2 YFSETQ. Trimming took 0 bases from V and 1 from J, leaving 8 bases between them. The CDR3 runs 16 residues. Based on the CDR3 plus reference TRBV5-1 and TRBJ1-6, the full variable domain is KAGVTQTPRYLIKTRGQQVTLSCSPISGHRSVSWYQQTPGQGLQFLFEYFSETQRNKGNFPGRFSGRQFSNSRSEMNVSTLELGDSALYLCASSLVFLSYNSPLHFGNGTRLTVT.